These 14 T cell receptor beta chains share one sample of origin, sequenced in a study of blood T cell repertoires in COVID-19. Sequencing was performed with immunoSEQ multiplex PCR; in TCRdb, only in-frame clones are kept and a portion is missing. Altogether roughly 300,000 clones are present, roughly 90% being singletons, with the ten largest covering about 8.5%. Sequenced input: peripheral blood. The receptors were sampled from a man younger than 35 with active or convalescent COVID-19.

CDR3 protein: CASSQEWLDADTQYF. CDR3 nucleotides: TGTGCCAGCAGCCAAGAATGGCTAGACGCAGATACGCAGTATTTT. This chain connects TRBV14 to TRBJ2-3; D not resolved. The CDR3 is 15 amino acids. Trimming shortened V by 0 bases and J by 4 bases, and 11 bases separated the two germline ends. In germline, CDR1 is SGHDN, CDR2 FVKESK.

V and J are TRBV4-1 and TRBJ1-4, with 8 bases identical to TRBD1. The CDR3 has 20 residues. J was trimmed by 3 bases and V by 1 base; bases with no gene match: 16. Looked up from germline, CDR1 is MGHRA and CDR2 is YSYEKL. The CDR3 loop reads CASSQGVWTGSRRANEKLFF. The CDR3 nucleotides are TGCGCCAGCAGCCAAGGAGTCTGGACAGGGAGTCGGCGGGCTAATGAAAAACTGTTTTTT.

DNA for the CDR3: TGCGCCAGCAGTGACCCTTCCTACCGGGGGCAGTATTTT. Translated: CASSDPSYRGQYF. The genes are TRBV10-1 and TRBJ2-3; possible D gene TRBD2, 5 bases. The length of the CDR3 is 13 residues. The V gene's germline CDR1 is WNHNN and CDR2 SYGVQD (reference sequence). Trimming took off 3 bases at V and 11 bases at J, with 15 bases between the two ends.

This clone was seen only a few times. The rearrangement links TRBV5-1 to TRBJ2-1; no reliable D call. There are 16 residues in the CDR3. V lost 3 bases and J 0 bases, leaving 13 bases between the germline ends. The germline V gene encodes CDR1 SGHRS and CDR2 YFSETQ. The CDR3 is CASSSSGPISYNEQFF. The CDR3 region has the DNA TGCGCCAGCAGCTCATCAGGTCCGATCTCCTACAATGAGCAGTTCTTC.

The CDR3 bases are TGTGCCAGCAGCTTGACAGCTCGGGATGAAAAACTGTTTTTT. Translating it yields CASSLTARDEKLFF. The V and J genes are TRBV11-2 and TRBJ1-4; D is perhaps TRBD1 (5 bases). Germline loops: CDR1 SGHAT, CDR2 FQNNGV. The CDR3 runs to 14 residues. V was trimmed by 3 bases and J by 6 bases, leaving 11 bases between them.

This clone has just one count. The chain employs TRBV6-5 and TRBJ1-6, with D unclear. The germline gives CDR1 MNHEY, CDR2 SVGAGI. Between the trimmed V and J ends, which lost 7 bases and 6 bases, there was a span of 16 bases. The CDR3 contains 15 residues. Here the CDR3 DNA reads TGTGCCAGCATACGGGTAATCTCATCTAATTCACCCCTCCACTTT. This translates into CASIRVISSNSPLHF.

This chain joins TRBV15 and TRBJ1-5; D may be TRBD1 (5 bases). CDR3 length: 15 amino acids. V dropped 0 bases and J dropped 9 bases, with 15 bases sitting between them. CDR1 is LNHNV and CDR2 is YYDKDF in the germline V gene (reference sequence). This CDR3 reads CATSRDSQPGGPQHF. The CDR3 DNA reads TGTGCCACCAGCAGAGATTCACAGCCCGGGGGGCCCCAGCATTTT.

The rearrangement joins TRBV2 to TRBJ2-2; D might be TRBD1 (7 bases). Deletions cut 4 bases from V and 4 bases from J, with 13 bases between. The CDR3 spans 15 residues. The germline V gene has CDR1 SNHLY and CDR2 FYNNEI. CDR3 loop: CASSVEGALTGELFF. The DNA of the CDR3 is TGTGCCAGCAGTGTGGAGGGGGCCCTCACCGGGGAGCTGTTTTTT.

The V and J genes are TRBV4-1 and TRBJ1-1; TRBD1 is a possible D gene (5 bases). Deletions cut 3 bases from V and 8 bases from J, with 10 bases between. The CDR3 is made up of 12 amino acids. The V gene's germline CDR1 is MGHRA and CDR2 YSYEKL. The CDR3 sequence is CASSQAGLEAFF. DNA of the CDR3: TGCGCCAGCAGCCAGGCAGGGTTAGAAGCTTTCTTT.

This sequence joins TRBV28 and TRBJ2-7; 7 bases line up with TRBD1. There are 13 residues in the CDR3. The V gene's germline CDR1 is MDHEN and CDR2 SYDVKM. V lost 7 bases to trimming and J lost 3 bases; unmatched junction nucleotides: 6. The CDR3 DNA follows: TGTGCCAGCACCCCGGGACAGTTCTACGAGCAGTACTTC. Residues: CASTPGQFYEQYF.

This clone was observed a single time. The chain is built from TRBV5-1 and TRBJ1-3, with D possibly being TRBD1 (5 bases). The V and J ends lost 0 bases and 2 bases respectively, with 9 bases between them. Germline V CDR1 and CDR2: SGHRS, YFSETQ. The CDR3 is 15 amino acids. The CDR3 DNA reads as TGCGCCAGCAGCTTGGATAGGGGAACTGGAAACACCATATATTTT. It specifies CASSLDRGTGNTIYF.

The chain couples TRBV13 to TRBJ1-2; D is unclear. Germline V gene data show CDR1 as PRHDT and CDR2 as FYEKMQ (reference sequence). The CDR3 loop spans 14 amino acids. Trimming left V 3 bases short and J 0 bases short, with 8 bases between. CDR3 sequence: CASSLRSANYGYTF. The CDR3 region has the DNA TGTGCCAGCAGCTTGCGTTCGGCTAACTATGGCTACACCTTC.

This chain links TRBV12-3 or TRBV12-4 with TRBJ1-4; no clear D. CDR3 length: 11 amino acids. V gave up 8 bases and J gave up 5 bases, with 6 bases separating them. CDR3 region: CASRENEKLFF. CDR3 coding DNA: TGTGCCAGCCGAGAAAATGAAAAACTGTTTTTT.

Comments on this clone: Within the sample, other DNA sequences also encode this same CDR3. The chain has TRBV7-3 and TRBJ1-1; the D is unclear. The CDR3 is 15 amino acids. The germline CDR1 and CDR2 sequences are SGHTA and FQGTGA. The V end was cut by 0 bases, the J end by 0 bases, with 8 bases between. In DNA, the CDR3 is TGTGCCAGCAGCTTAACGGGAGCTATGAACACTGAAGCTTTCTTT. Amino acids: CASSLTGAMNTEAFF.